The present T cell receptor beta chain was sequenced within a study of blood T cell repertoires in COVID-19. Study context: T cells, B-cell-depleted T cells, or PBMCs provided the cDNA or gDNA that served as material.

In the original workflow: Quantification of nucleated cells was approximated via reference gene primer amplification. Method: immunoSEQ multiplex PCR; TCRdb's copy keeps in-frame clones and lacks some. That table supplies the V and J calls and clone size; D and trimming were determined from the DNA. The table lists 150,000 to 250,000 clones, 65% to 90% of them singletons, with 12% in the top ten. Those who participated ranged in age from about 18 to 89 years and resided in 20 to 30 US areas. Self-reported history from a screening survey and questionnaire set each donor's cohort. CDR1 is GTSNPN, CDR2 SVGIG, per germline (reference sequence). V shed 4 bases, J shed 10 bases, and the junction held 8 bases outside the gene matches. This CDR3 is built from 13 residues.

The material sequenced was PBMCs or T cells enriched from blood (not recorded which). This receptor was obtained from a man aged 35 to 55 who had recovered from COVID-19. The V gene is TRBV30, the J gene TRBJ2-1, with 9 bases matching TRBD2. CDR3 in amino acids: CAWNSGRAGEQFF. Here the CDR3 DNA reads TGTGCCTGGAATAGCGGGAGAGCCGGCGAGCAGTTCTTC.